The 2 T cell receptor beta chains below were found in one sample sequenced in a study of T cells after yellow fever vaccination. Each CDR3 protein is one row after TCRdb ran MiXCR on the 5' RACE reads. The sample shows 110,000 to 150,000 distinct CDR3 sequences, around 6.3% of them seen only once. Source: CD4+ T cells sorted from PBMCs, taken 10 days after the yellow fever booster vaccination. The source of these receptors is a man aged 30-40 years who received the YFV17D yellow fever vaccine.

This clonotype came up many times. The chain couples TRBV4-3 to TRBJ2-1, with D possibly TRBD1 on 5 matching bases. Germline V CDR1 and CDR2: LGHNA, YSLEER. V lost 5 bases and J 5 bases, leaving 7 bases between the germline ends. The CDR3 sequence is 12 residues long. The CDR3: CASSNRHNEQFF. DNA of the CDR3: TGCGCCAGCAGCAACAGGCACAATGAGCAGTTCTTC.

This clonotype appeared many times. The chain employs TRBV3-1 and TRBJ2-3; TRBD1 might be the D (6 bases). The germline gives CDR1 LGHDT, CDR2 YNNKEL (reference sequence). This CDR3 spans 16 amino acids. The V and J ends lost 4 bases and 1 base respectively, with 15 bases between them. CDR3 DNA sequence: TGTGCCAGCAGCCCTTTTGGGGGCCGGGGCACAGATACGCAGTATTTT. It encodes CASSPFGGRGTDTQYF.